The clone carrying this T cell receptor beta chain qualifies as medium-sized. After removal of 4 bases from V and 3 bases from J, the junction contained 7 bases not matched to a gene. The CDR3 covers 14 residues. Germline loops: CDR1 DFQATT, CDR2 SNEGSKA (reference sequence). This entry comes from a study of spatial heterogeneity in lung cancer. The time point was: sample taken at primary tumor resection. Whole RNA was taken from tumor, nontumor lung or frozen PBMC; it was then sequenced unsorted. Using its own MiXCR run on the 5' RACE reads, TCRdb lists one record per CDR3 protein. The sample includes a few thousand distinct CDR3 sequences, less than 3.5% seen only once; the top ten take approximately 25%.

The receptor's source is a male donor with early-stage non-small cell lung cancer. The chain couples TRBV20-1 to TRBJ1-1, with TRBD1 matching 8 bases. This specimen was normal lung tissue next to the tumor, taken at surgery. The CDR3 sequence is CSAKVPDRDTEAFF. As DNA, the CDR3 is TGCAGTGCTAAAGTCCCGGACAGGGACACTGAAGCTTTCTTT.